Listed below are T cell receptor beta chains from one sample, sequenced in a study of blood T cells in healthy people across ages. One entry per CDR3 protein results from TCRdb running MiXCR on the 5' RACE reads. The top ten clones hold 25% to 35% of a sample with about 680,000 distinct CDR3 sequences, over 45% of them seen once. Sequencing used blood. These receptors were collected from a woman aged 60-70 years in good health. CDR3s include the opening cysteine and the closing phenylalanine or tryptophan. A D gene is named only where the DNA matches it firmly. The size field is filled for only some rows; it gives once, few, many or a size class.

size: -
length: 13
D: -
J: TRBJ2-1
V: TRBV10-3
CDR3: CAISGTGSSEQFF
DNA: TGTGCCATCAGTGGTACAGGGTCTTCTGAGCAGTTCTTC

size: -
length: 15
D: -
J: TRBJ1-4
V: TRBV5-1
CDR3: CASSLDIAANEKLFF
DNA: TGCGCCAGCAGCTTGGACATTGCGGCTAATGAAAAACTGTTTTTT

size: -
length: 14
D: -
J: TRBJ1-1
V: TRBV18
CDR3: CASSPARGPTEAFF
DNA: TGTGCCAGCTCACCTGCCAGGGGCCCGACTGAAGCTTTCTTT

size: many
length: 14
D: TRBD1
J: TRBJ2-4
V: TRBV27
CDR3: CASSSRTGGNIQYF
DNA: TGTGCCAGCAGTTCGAGGACAGGGGGAAACATTCAGTACTTC

size: -
length: 12
D: -
J: TRBJ2-7
V: TRBV2
CDR3: CASAGLVREQYF
DNA: TGTGCCTCAGCCGGATTAGTGCGCGAGCAGTACTTC

size: -
length: 18
D: TRBD1
J: TRBJ2-3
V: TRBV28
CDR3: CASSLPYRGPLGTDTQYF
DNA: TGTGCCAGCAGTTTACCCTACAGGGGGCCTTTAGGCACAGATACGCAGTATTTT

size: -
length: 15
D: TRBD2
J: TRBJ2-5
V: TRBV28
CDR3: CASSSPPGGQETQYF
DNA: TGTGCCAGCAGTTCCCCCCCGGGGGGACAAGAGACCCAGTACTTC

size: -
length: 11
D: -
J: TRBJ1-1
V: TRBV20-1
CDR3: CSALQNTEAFF
DNA: TGCAGTGCTCTCCAAAACACTGAAGCTTTCTTT

size: few
length: 14
D: -
J: TRBJ2-6
V: TRBV12-3/TRBV12-4
CDR3: CASRGGAGANVLTF
DNA: TGTGCCAGCAGAGGCGGGGCTGGGGCCAACGTCCTGACTTTC

size: -
length: 17
D: TRBD1
J: TRBJ2-5
V: TRBV14
CDR3: CASSQGAGNRGRETQYF
DNA: TGTGCCAGCAGCCAAGGCGCTGGAAACAGGGGAAGAGAGACCCAGTACTTC

size: once
length: 16
D: TRBD1
J: TRBJ1-4
V: TRBV20-1
CDR3: CSARDGVGDRYEKLFF
DNA: TGCAGTGCTAGAGATGGGGTAGGGGACAGATATGAAAAACTGTTTTTT

size: -
length: 14
D: TRBD2
J: TRBJ2-1
V: TRBV20-1
CDR3: CSATLAGALNEQFF
DNA: TGCAGTGCTACCCTAGCGGGAGCACTCAATGAGCAGTTCTTC

size: -
length: 15
D: -
J: TRBJ1-6
V: TRBV7-2
CDR3: CASSLVLGYFSPLHF
DNA: TGTGCCAGCAGCTTAGTGCTTGGGTATTTCTCACCCCTCCACTTT

size: many
length: 14
D: -
J: TRBJ2-4
V: TRBV7-2
CDR3: CASSPRPEKNIQYF
DNA: TGTGCCAGCAGCCCACGTCCAGAGAAAAACATTCAGTACTTC

size: -
length: 14
D: -
J: TRBJ1-1
V: TRBV28
CDR3: CASRSGGLVAEAFF
DNA: TGTGCCAGCCGTTCCGGGGGGCTCGTCGCTGAAGCTTTCTTT

size: -
length: 12
D: -
J: TRBJ2-3
V: TRBV7-2
CDR3: CASSRDRDTQYF
DNA: TGTGCCAGCAGCCGGGACCGGGATACGCAGTATTTT

size: -
length: 16
D: TRBD2
J: TRBJ2-3
V: TRBV20-1
CDR3: CSAHGGVSGKTDTQYF
DNA: TGCAGTGCCCACGGGGGAGTTAGCGGGAAGACAGATACGCAGTATTTT

size: -
length: 17
D: TRBD2
J: TRBJ2-1
V: TRBV5-4
CDR3: CASSGGTSGRGYNEQFF
DNA: TGTGCCAGCAGCGGCGGGACTAGCGGGAGGGGCTACAATGAGCAGTTCTTC

size: -
length: 16
D: -
J: TRBJ2-7
V: TRBV5-1
CDR3: CASSSTDSFLGREQYF
DNA: TGCGCCAGCAGCTCTACGGACAGTTTTTTGGGTCGAGAGCAGTACTTC

size: -
length: 15
D: -
J: TRBJ2-3
V: TRBV6-5
CDR3: CASRIRGSVSRAQYF
DNA: TGTGCCAGCAGGATTCGGGGATCCGTATCAAGGGCGCAGTATTTT

size: -
length: 14
D: -
J: TRBJ1-1
V: TRBV12-3/TRBV12-4
CDR3: CASRSDSLNTEAFF
DNA: TGTGCCAGCAGATCAGACAGCCTGAACACTGAAGCTTTCTTT

size: few
length: 14
D: -
J: TRBJ1-5
V: TRBV9
CDR3: CASSRTGQNQPQHF
DNA: TGTGCCAGCAGTCGGACGGGGCAAAATCAGCCCCAGCATTTT

size: -
length: 14
D: TRBD1
J: TRBJ2-7
V: TRBV28
CDR3: CASTIGQGFFEQYF
DNA: TGTGCCAGCACCATCGGACAGGGCTTTTTCGAGCAGTACTTC